This T cell receptor (beta chain) was identified in a study of PD-L1 blockade in urothelial cancer. Study information: The patients first took atezolizumab in the mid-2010s, receiving 1,200 mg intravenously every 3 weeks. Study conclusions and caveats: When pretreatment blood TCR clonality was below the median, it predicted better survival.

The protocol was immunoSEQ multiplex PCR, while the TCRdb copy is restricted to in-frame clones and leaves out a portion. The sample has approximately 41,000 clones, around 81% seen once; the top ten hold around 15%. With V trimmed by 4 bases and J by 3 bases, 4 bases remained unmatched. The germline CDR1 and CDR2 sequences are SGHRS and YFSETQ. The CDR3 has 15 amino acids. To note about this clone: Its target is not known.

The time point denotes: pretreatment peripheral blood. This receptor was obtained from a man older than 75 with urothelial cancer. Source: PBMCs, taken around atezolizumab (anti-PD-L1) treatment. V is TRBV5-1 and J is TRBJ2-5; 12 nucleotides match TRBD1. This CDR3 is CASSTGTGGKETQYF. CDR3 DNA: TGCGCCAGCAGCACGGGGACAGGGGGCAAAGAGACCCAGTACTTC.